A single sample gave rise to the 25 T cell receptor beta chains below, sequenced in a study of cytomegalovirus exposure and HLA in healthy donors. PCR was performed using 60 Vbeta and 13 Jbeta primers. TCRdb keeps only in-frame clones here, not all; method: immunoSEQ multiplex PCR. This table has approximately 170,000 clones, almost 80% appearing once. Sequencing was performed on PBMCs. All receptors derive from a man aged 18 to 29 in good health and CMV-seropositive.

In the case of this clone: As the CDR3 is not closed by the conserved phenylalanine or tryptophan, this likely results from a read error. CDR3 loop: CASSSDTNSPLHL. In DNA form, the CDR3 reads TGTGCCAGCAGCTCGGACACTAATTCACCCCTCCACCTT. The chain combines TRBV7-6 with TRBJ1-6; weak D call: TRBD1 (5 bases). The V and J ends lost 4 bases and 6 bases respectively, with 7 bases between them. Germline V gene data show CDR1 as SGHVS and CDR2 as FNYEAQ. The CDR3 is 13 residues long.

The V gene is TRBV11-3, the J gene TRBJ2-1, with 7 nucleotides matching TRBD2. The CDR3 totals 19 residues. The ends lost 0 bases at V and 5 bases at J; junction bases unmatched: 16. Germline CDR1 and CDR2: SGHNT and YENEEA. CDR3 coding DNA: TGTGCCAGCAGCTTAGATGGGATATCTGGACTAGTTCGTAACAATGAGCAGTTCTTC. Translating it yields CASSLDGISGLVRNNEQFF. Using reference TRBV11-3 and TRBJ2-1 for the parts outside the CDR3, the full variable domain is EAGVVQSPRYKIIEKKQPVAFWCNPISGHNTLYWYLQNLGQGPELLIRYENEEAVDDSQLPKDRFSAERLKGVDSTLKIQPAELGDSAVYLCASSLDGISGLVRNNEQFFGPGTRLTVL.

V usage is TRBV7-9 and J usage is TRBJ1-1; 9 bases line up with TRBD1. The CDR3 contains 16 residues. Germline-derived CDR1 and CDR2 are SEHNR and FQNEAQ (reference sequence). The V and J ends lost 5 bases and 8 bases, in that order; junction bases with no gene match: 15. DNA of the CDR3: TGTGCCAGCAGCCCAGCCTCCGGGACAGGGTCGTCGGAAGCTTTCTTT. It codes for CASSPASGTGSSEAFF.

V usage is TRBV29-1 and J usage is TRBJ2-7, with D possibly being TRBD1 (5 bases). CDR3 length equals 15 residues. CDR1 is SQVTM, CDR2 ANQGSEA, per germline. Trimming removed 1 base from V and 0 bases from J, with 13 bases in between. The CDR3 region has the DNA TGCAGCGTTGAAGCCGACAGCCTGAGCTCCTACGAGCAGTACTTC. It codes for CSVEADSLSSYEQYF.

V and J are TRBV5-1 and TRBJ2-5; 7 bases line up with TRBD2. This CDR3 is built from 16 residues. From germline, CDR1 is SGHRS and CDR2 YFSETQ. Trimming at V came to 0 bases and at J to 3 bases, leaving 8 bases not matched to a gene. The CDR3 region is CASSLAGKAGKETQYF. The DNA for the CDR3 is TGCGCCAGCAGCTTGGCCGGGAAAGCGGGGAAAGAGACCCAGTACTTC.

The sample holds one count of this clone. The genes are TRBV4-1 and TRBJ1-1; 9 positions agree with TRBD1. Germline V CDR1 and CDR2: MGHRA, YSYEKL. The V segment lost 2 bases and the J segment 1 base; nucleotides outside the gene matches: 8. The CDR3 has 17 amino acids. Here the CDR3 reads CASSQKTGGAWNTEAFF. The CDR3 bases are TGCGCCAGCAGCCAAAAAACAGGGGGCGCGTGGAACACTGAAGCTTTCTTT.

The chain combines TRBV30 with TRBJ1-5; unclear D gene. The CDR3 length is 14 residues. Trimming took 2 bases from V and 0 from J, leaving 8 bases between them. Germline V gives CDR1 GTSNPN, CDR2 SVGIG (reference sequence). The CDR3 protein is CAWSWAYSNQPQHF. CDR3 DNA: TGTGCCTGGAGTTGGGCTTATAGCAATCAGCCCCAGCATTTT. The whole variable domain, filled in from reference TRBV30 and TRBJ1-5, reads SQTIHQWPATLVQPVGSPLSLECTVEGTSNPNLYWYRQAAGRGLQLLFYSVGIGQISSEVPQNLSASRPQDRQFILSSKKLLLSDSGFYLCAWSWAYSNQPQHFGDGTRLSIL.

J is TRBJ2-7 and V is TRBV9, with D possibly TRBD1 on 5 matching bases. The ends were cut back, 1 base at V and 5 bases at J, with 13 bases in the middle. CDR3 size: 14 residues. Per the germline V gene, CDR1 is SGDLS and CDR2 is YYNGEE. This CDR3 reads CASSVLGETDEQYF. CDR3 in DNA: TGTGCCAGCAGCGTACTAGGGGAAACGGACGAGCAGTACTTC.

The table lists this clone with a few counts. V usage is TRBV11-3 and J usage is TRBJ2-1; TRBD2 matches at 13 bases. The germline V gene encodes CDR1 SGHNT and CDR2 YENEEA. V was pared by 5 bases and J by 5 bases, with 3 bases of the junction left unmatched. This CDR3 spans 15 amino acids. The CDR3 loop reads CASSRTSGSHNEQFF. CDR3 DNA sequence: TGTGCCAGCAGCAGGACTAGCGGGAGCCACAATGAGCAGTTCTTC.

The chain has TRBV5-6 and TRBJ2-2, with 10 positions matching TRBD1. The CDR3 consists of 17 residues. The V gene's germline CDR1 is SGHDT and CDR2 YYEEEE. J lost 2 bases, V lost 3 bases, and 7 bases had no gene match. The CDR3 DNA reads as TGTGCCAGCAGCTCACCGGGACAGGGGATTAACACCGGGGAGCTGTTTTTT. Translated, it gives CASSSPGQGINTGELFF.

V and J are TRBV6-1 and TRBJ1-1; a possible D gene is TRBD1 (5 bases). V shed 5 bases and J shed 0 bases, with 10 bases lying between them. CDR1 and CDR2 (germline): MNHNS, SASEGT. The CDR3 spans 14 residues. The CDR3 protein is CASSLTVMNTEAFF. In DNA, the CDR3 is TGTGCCAGCAGTTTGACAGTCATGAACACTGAAGCTTTCTTT.

V gene TRBV29-1 combines with J gene TRBJ2-2; D remains unclear. This CDR3 contains 14 residues. Germline V lookup: CDR1 SQVTM, CDR2 ANQGSEA. Between the trimmed V and J ends, which lost 6 bases and 5 bases, there was a span of 16 bases. The CDR3 DNA follows: TGCAGCGTGCCGGTCCCTACTCGGACCGGGGAGCTGTTTTTT. This encodes CSVPVPTRTGELFF.

The genes are TRBV25-1 and TRBJ2-3, with D perhaps matching TRBD1 (5 bases). CDR3 length: 18 amino acids. Trimming removed 3 bases from V and 0 bases from J, with 19 bases in between. The germline gives CDR1 MGHDK, CDR2 SYGVNS. The CDR3 DNA reads as TGTGCCAGCAGTGATCTAGGGGCCGCCTCCATTAGCACAGATACGCAGTATTTT. Residues: CASSDLGAASISTDTQYF. Looking up the rest from reference TRBV25-1 and TRBJ2-3 gives the full variable domain: EADIYQTPRYLVIGTGKKITLECSQTMGHDKMYWYQQDPGMELHLIHYSYGVNSTEKGDLSSESTVSRIRTEHFPLTLESARPSHTSQYLCASSDLGAASISTDTQYFGPGTRLTVL.

The chain combines TRBV6-5 with TRBJ2-3; weak D call: TRBD2 (7 bases). Looked up from germline, CDR1 is MNHEY and CDR2 is SVGAGI. CDR3 size: 13 residues. The germline V and J ends were trimmed by 8 bases and 9 bases, with 18 bases remaining between them. CDR3 DNA sequence: TGTGCCAGCTGGGGGGCCGGGCGGGGGACGCAGTATTTT. Its translation is CASWGAGRGTQYF.

The chain is built from TRBV28 and TRBJ2-7; the D is unclear. There are 13 residues in the CDR3. Germline V gene data show CDR1 as MDHEN and CDR2 as SYDVKM. V lost 4 bases and J lost 2, with 9 bases in between. CDR3 in amino acids: CASSSRITYEQYF. As DNA, the CDR3 is TGTGCCAGCAGTTCTAGGATAACCTACGAGCAGTACTTC.

With regard to this clone: The junction does not match germline at one end; this may be a read error. The chain's CDR3 is CASSSTSGTGELFF. The CDR3 DNA reads TGTGCTAGCAGCTCGACTAGCGGCACCGGGGAGCTGTTTTTT. The chain couples TRBV7-7 to TRBJ2-2; 9 bases line up with TRBD2. The germline CDR1 and CDR2 sequences are SSHAT and FNYEAQ (reference sequence). CDR3 length: 14 residues.

The chain joins TRBV27 to TRBJ2-7, with a tentative D call TRBD2 (6 bases). The germline V gene encodes CDR1 MNHEY and CDR2 SMNVEV (reference sequence). Trimming took off 5 bases at V and 0 bases at J, with 14 bases between the two ends. The CDR3 is 15 amino acids. Here the CDR3 DNA reads TGTGCCAGCAGTCCACGCGGGGCTTACTCCTACGAGCAGTACTTC. This sequence encodes CASSPRGAYSYEQYF.

V usage is TRBV6-5 and J usage is TRBJ2-5, with TRBD1 as a possible D gene (6 bases). This CDR3 has 15 residues. Germline V gene lookup returns CDR1 MNHEY and CDR2 SVGAGI. V lost 0 bases, J lost 5 bases, and 13 bases lay in between. CDR3 loop: CASSYSVRQAETQYF. The CDR3 bases are TGTGCCAGCAGTTACTCGGTGCGACAGGCGGAGACCCAGTACTTC.

The chain combines TRBV6-1 with TRBJ2-7; D not certain. The CDR3 loop spans 10 amino acids. Germline lookup yields CDR1 MNHNS and CDR2 SASEGT. V lost 7 bases and J 5 bases, leaving 6 bases between the germline ends. CDR3 in DNA: TGTGCCAGCATTGCGCACGAGCAGTACTTC. It specifies CASIAHEQYF.

The V call is TRBV28, the J call TRBJ1-1; maybe TRBD1 (6 bases). Germline loops: CDR1 MDHEN, CDR2 SYDVKM. The CDR3 is 15 residues long. V was clipped by 5 bases and J by 0 bases, with 13 bases between them. CDR3 amino acids: CASSPRTVMNTEAFF. The DNA of the CDR3 is TGTGCCAGCAGTCCCCGGACAGTCATGAACACTGAAGCTTTCTTT.

CDR3 nucleotide sequence: TGTGCCAGCAGTTCGTACTCTAGCGGGAGGGCCGATGAGCAGTTCTTC. It is translated as CASSSYSSGRADEQFF. The gene calls are TRBV6-6 and TRBJ2-1; TRBD2 aligns across 12 bases. V trimming: 4 bases; J trimming: 8 bases; junction bases outside the gene matches: 9. Germline V gives CDR1 MNHNY, CDR2 SVGAGI (reference sequence). The CDR3 has 16 residues.

V gene TRBV7-2 combines with J gene TRBJ2-5; 10 positions agree with TRBD2. CDR3 size: 16 residues. Germline assignment: CDR1 SGHTA and CDR2 FQGNSA. V shed 2 bases, J shed 2 bases, and the junction held 5 bases outside the gene matches. CDR3 residues: CASSLLAGVGQETQYF. The CDR3 DNA reads as TGTGCCAGCAGCTTACTAGCGGGAGTGGGGCAAGAGACCCAGTACTTC.

V gene TRBV21-1 combines with J gene TRBJ1-1; TRBD1 is the table's D call and was not checked against the DNA. TRBV21-1 corresponds to a pseudogene. This CDR3 comprises 12 residues. The CDR3 sequence: CASIGGQRKAFF. Here the CDR3 DNA reads TGTGCCAGCATTGGCGGACAGCGGAAAGCTTTCTTT.

This sequence joins TRBV6-6 and TRBJ2-3, with TRBD2 as a possible D gene (5 bases). Trimming took 1 base from V and 2 from J, leaving 10 bases between them. The CDR3 length is 15 residues. Germline V gene lookup returns CDR1 MNHNY and CDR2 SVGAGI (reference sequence). DNA of the CDR3: TGTGCCAGCAGTTACTTCGGAGGTTCCACAGATACGCAGTATTTT. Protein: CASSYFGGSTDTQYF.

This chain joins TRBV11-2 and TRBJ2-1; no firm D call. V was trimmed by 5 bases and J by 3 bases, leaving 20 bases between them. Per germline, CDR1 SGHAT and CDR2 FQNNGV. CDR3 length equals 17 residues. Here the CDR3 DNA reads TGTGCCAGCAGCGCCCCAAACATACGATCACGCTACAATGAGCAGTTCTTC. It specifies CASSAPNIRSRYNEQFF.